Reported below is one T cell receptor beta chain. Participants had their cohort set by participant-reported clinical history. This record belongs to a study of blood T cell repertoires in COVID-19. Study summary: The cDNA or gDNA used as material had been derived from T cells, B-cell-depleted T cells, or PBMCs.

In the authors' workflow: Amplifying reference gene primers gave estimates of nucleated cell counts. The data were produced by immunoSEQ multiplex PCR, yet TCRdb's version contains in-frame clones alone and is incomplete. That table supplies the V and J calls and clone size; D and trimming were determined from the DNA. The sample shows 250,000 or so clones, about 90% of them seen only once. The sequenced sample consisted of PBMCs or T cells enriched from blood (not recorded which). This receptor was taken from a man between 45 and 60 years old who had been exposed to COVID-19.

The CDR3 DNA reads as TGTGCCAGCAGTGAAGCGCTAGAGGGGGTACGGGAAAAACTGTTTTTT. Translation gives CASSEALEGVREKLFF. The chain is built from TRBV2 and TRBJ1-4; D might be TRBD1 (6 bases). Germline lookup yields CDR1 SNHLY and CDR2 FYNNEI. The germline V and J ends were trimmed by 0 bases and 8 bases, with 16 bases remaining between them. This CDR3 region has 16 residues.